This TCR beta chain was recovered during a study of cytomegalovirus exposure and HLA in healthy donors. Each donor was healthy, and each was a bone marrow donor. J gave up 5 bases and V 4 bases, and 11 bases lay outside the gene matches. This CDR3 comprises 15 residues. In germline, CDR1 is SQVTM, CDR2 ANQGSEA. With 60 Vbeta and 13 Jbeta primers, the PCR was carried out. Data came from immunoSEQ multiplex PCR; TCRdb stores just in-frame clones and leaves some out. The sample consists of some 90,000 clones, just under 80% of them appearing once. V and J are TRBV29-1 and TRBJ1-2, with 9 bases fitting TRBD1. Sequenced material: PBMCs. This TCR was recovered from a woman aged 40 to 50 in good health and CMV-seronegative. This chain's CDR3 is CSVADRTGAIYGYTF. The CDR3 nucleotides read TGCAGCGTTGCTGACCGGACAGGGGCGATTTATGGCTACACCTTC.